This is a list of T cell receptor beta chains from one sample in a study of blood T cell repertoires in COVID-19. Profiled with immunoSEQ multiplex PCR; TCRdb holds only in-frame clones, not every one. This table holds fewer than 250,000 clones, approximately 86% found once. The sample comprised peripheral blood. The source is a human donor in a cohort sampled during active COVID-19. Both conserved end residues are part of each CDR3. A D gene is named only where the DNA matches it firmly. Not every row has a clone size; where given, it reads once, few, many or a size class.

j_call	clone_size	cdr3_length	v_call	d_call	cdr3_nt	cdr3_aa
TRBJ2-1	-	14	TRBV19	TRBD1	TGTGCCAGTAGTAGGGGGACAGGTAACAATGAGCAGTTCTTC	CASSRGTGNNEQFF
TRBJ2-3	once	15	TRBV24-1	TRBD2	TGTGCCACCAGTGATTTCCCGGGGGGGATAGATACGCAGTATTTT	CATSDFPGGIDTQYF
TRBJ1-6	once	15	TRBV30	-	TGTGCCTGGACAAAATTCGGACGGGGAAATTCACCCCTCCACTTT	CAWTKFGRGNSPLHF
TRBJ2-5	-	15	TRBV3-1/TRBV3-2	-	TGTGCCAGCAGCCAAGCGCCAGGGGTTTGGGAGACCCAGTACTTC	CASSQAPGVWETQYF
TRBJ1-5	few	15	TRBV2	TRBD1	TGTGCCAGCAGTAAAGACAGGGGACACAATCAGCCCCAGCATTTT	CASSKDRGHNQPQHF
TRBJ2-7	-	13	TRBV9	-	TGTGCCAGCAGCGCCGGACAGCGCTACGAGCAGTACTTC	CASSAGQRYEQYF
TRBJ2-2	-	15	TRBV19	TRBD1	TGTGCCAGTAGTCCGACAGGGCTAGGCACCGGGGAGCTGTTTTTT	CASSPTGLGTGELFF
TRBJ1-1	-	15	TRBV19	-	TGTGCCAGTAGTAACGTCAGGGGTTTAAAAACTGAAGCTTTCTTT	CASSNVRGLKTEAFF
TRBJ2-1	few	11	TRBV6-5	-	TGTGCCAGCAGTTACGACAGAAAACAGTTCTTC	CASSYDRKQFF
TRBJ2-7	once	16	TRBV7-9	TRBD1	TGTGCCAGCAGCTTCGATCCGGGACAGGGTTCTTTCGAGCAGTACTTC	CASSFDPGQGSFEQYF
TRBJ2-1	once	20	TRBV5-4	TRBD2	TGTGCCAGCAGCTTGGTGCGCGGGACTAGCGGGGGGGGGCCCTACAATGAGCAGTTCTTC	CASSLVRGTSGGGPYNEQFF
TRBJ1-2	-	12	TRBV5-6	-	TGTGCCAGCAGCTTGTACAGGAGTGGCTACACCTTC	CASSLYRSGYTF
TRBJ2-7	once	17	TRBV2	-	TGTGCCATCAAAAGAGGGACACCTAAATTAGGGCCGGACGAGCAGTACTTC	CAIKRGTPKLGPDEQYF
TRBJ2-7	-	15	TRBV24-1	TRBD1	TGTGCCACCAGTGACCCCGGGACAGACTCAACGAGGCAGTACTTC	CATSDPGTDSTRQYF
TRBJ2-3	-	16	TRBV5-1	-	TGCGCCAGCACCTTCCCCGGCGGGGGCAGCACAGATACGCAGTATTTT	CASTFPGGGSTDTQYF
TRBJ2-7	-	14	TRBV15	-	TGTGCCACCAGCCCAGGGGTCCTCTCCTACGAGCAGTACTTC	CATSPGVLSYEQYF
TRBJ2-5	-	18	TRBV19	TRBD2	TGTGCCAGTAGTACCCGAACCAGGGTAGCGGGTAATGAGGAGACCCAGTACTTC	CASSTRTRVAGNEETQYF
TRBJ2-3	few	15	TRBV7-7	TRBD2	TGTGCTAGCAGCTTAGGGCGGGGGAGCACAGATACGCAGTATTTT	CASSLGRGSTDTQYF
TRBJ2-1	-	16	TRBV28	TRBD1	TGTGCCAGCAGTGTCCCGGGACAGGGGTCCTACAATGAGCAGTTCTTC	CASSVPGQGSYNEQFF
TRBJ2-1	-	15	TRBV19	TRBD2	TGTGCCAGTAGTCTGGCTAGCGGGTATCACAATGAGCAGTTCTTC	CASSLASGYHNEQFF
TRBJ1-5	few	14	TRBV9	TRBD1	TGTGCCAGCAGCTCGGACAGGGCTGGACAGCCCCAGCATTTT	CASSSDRAGQPQHF
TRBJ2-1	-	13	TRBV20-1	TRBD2	TGCAGTGCTAGTCTAGCGGTTTACAATGAGCAGTTCTTC	CSASLAVYNEQFF
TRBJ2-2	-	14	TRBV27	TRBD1	TGTGCCAGCAGTCAGGGGGCGCACACCGGGGAGCTGTTTTTT	CASSQGAHTGELFF
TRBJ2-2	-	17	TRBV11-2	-	TGTGCCAGCAGCTTAGAGTCCCTCCTTTTTTCGGGTGGGGAGCTGTTTTTT	CASSLESLLFSGGELFF
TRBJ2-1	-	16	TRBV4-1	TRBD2	TGCGCCAGCAGCTTGGAGACTAGCGGGAGGTCGAATGAGCAGTTCTTC	CASSLETSGRSNEQFF
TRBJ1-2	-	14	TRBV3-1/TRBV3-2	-	TGTGCCAGCAGCCAAGCCACCTTTGAGGGTGGCTACACCTTC	CASSQATFEGGYTF
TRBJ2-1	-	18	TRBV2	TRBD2	TGTGCCAGCAGTGAAGATGGACTAGCGGGAATCCCTTTTGATGAGCAGTTCTTC	CASSEDGLAGIPFDEQFF
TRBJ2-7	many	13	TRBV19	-	TGTGCCAGTAGTATGTCCGGGACCTACGAGCAGTACTTC	CASSMSGTYEQYF
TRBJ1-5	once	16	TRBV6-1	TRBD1	TGTGCCAGCAGTGCGGGACAGGGGGTGAGCAATCAGCCCCAGCATTTT	CASSAGQGVSNQPQHF
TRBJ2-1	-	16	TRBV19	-	TGTGCCAGTGGAACAGGGAGGGGTAGCTCCTACAATGAGCAGTTCTTC	CASGTGRGSSYNEQFF
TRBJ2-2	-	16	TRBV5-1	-	TGCGCCAGCAGCCCAACGGGACAAACGAACACCGGGGAGCTGTTTTTT	CASSPTGQTNTGELFF
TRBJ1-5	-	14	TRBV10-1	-	TGCGCCAGCTCCACAAGGGGCCCGCAGCGGCCCCAGCATTTT	CASSTRGPQRPQHF
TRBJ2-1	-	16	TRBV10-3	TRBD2	TGTGCCATCAGTGAGTCTCTGGGACTAGCGGGAGATGAGCAGTTCTTC	CAISESLGLAGDEQFF
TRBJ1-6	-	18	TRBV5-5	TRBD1	TGTGCCAGCAGCCGATATGAGATACAGGGGAACTATAATTCACCCCTCCACTTT	CASSRYEIQGNYNSPLHF
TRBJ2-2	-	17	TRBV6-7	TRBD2	TGTGCCAGCACCACTAGGACGAAGCGGGAGATAACCGGGGAGCTGTTTTTT	CASTTRTKREITGELFF